Listed below are T cell receptor beta chains from one sample, sequenced in a study of blood T cells in healthy people across ages. TCRdb reprocessed the 5' RACE reads with MiXCR, giving one entry per CDR3 protein. The sample lists 660,000 or so distinct CDR3 sequences, 58% seen once, with about two fifths in the top ten. Sequenced material: blood. The source is a man aged 55 to 70 in good health. Both conserved end residues are part of each CDR3. The order of the fields is D gene, clone size, J gene, V gene, CDR3 DNA, CDR3 protein. A D gene is named only where the DNA matches it firmly. The size of a clone is reported for some rows only, either as once, few or many, or as a class for expanded clones.

D gene: -; clone size: few; J gene: TRBJ1-5; V gene: TRBV5-4; CDR3 DNA: TGTGCCAGCAGCTTGGGGGCGGGGAATCAGCCCCAGCATTTT; CDR3 protein: CASSLGAGNQPQHF
D gene: -; clone size: -; J gene: TRBJ2-1; V gene: TRBV20-1; CDR3 DNA: TGCAGTGCGGAAAGGTCTGGCGGGGGCCTCTCCTACAATGAGCAGTTCTTC; CDR3 protein: CSAERSGGGLSYNEQFF
D gene: TRBD2; clone size: -; J gene: TRBJ2-1; V gene: TRBV12-3/TRBV12-4; CDR3 DNA: TGTGCCAGCAGTCCCAGACTAGCGGGGGGGCGGAATGAGCAGTTCTTC; CDR3 protein: CASSPRLAGGRNEQFF
D gene: TRBD2; clone size: -; J gene: TRBJ2-3; V gene: TRBV20-1; CDR3 DNA: TGCAGTGCTAGAGCCCTCGGGGGGGCTGCAGATACGCAGTATTTT; CDR3 protein: CSARALGGAADTQYF
D gene: -; clone size: few; J gene: TRBJ2-1; V gene: TRBV11-2; CDR3 DNA: TGTGCCAGCAGCCCCACTAGACTGAACTACAATGAGCAGTTCTTC; CDR3 protein: CASSPTRLNYNEQFF
D gene: TRBD1; clone size: few; J gene: TRBJ2-7; V gene: TRBV29-1; CDR3 DNA: TGCAGCGCCGGACAGGGGGCAGGCGAGCAGTACTTC; CDR3 protein: CSAGQGAGEQYF
D gene: -; clone size: -; J gene: TRBJ1-4; V gene: TRBV29-1; CDR3 DNA: TGCAGCGTTGGCAGGGCCGGTGAAAAACTGTTTTTT; CDR3 protein: CSVGRAGEKLFF
D gene: -; clone size: -; J gene: TRBJ2-1; V gene: TRBV27; CDR3 DNA: TGTGCCAGCAGTTTACGGGGGGCCGGCAATGAGCAGTTCTTC; CDR3 protein: CASSLRGAGNEQFF
D gene: -; clone size: -; J gene: TRBJ1-2; V gene: TRBV11-2; CDR3 DNA: TGTGCCAGCAGCCCCGGGGCAGACTATGGCTACACCTTC; CDR3 protein: CASSPGADYGYTF
D gene: -; clone size: -; J gene: TRBJ1-2; V gene: TRBV20-1; CDR3 DNA: TGCAGTGCTAGATGGGACGGAAATAACTATGGCTACACCTTC; CDR3 protein: CSARWDGNNYGYTF
D gene: -; clone size: -; J gene: TRBJ2-7; V gene: TRBV11-3; CDR3 DNA: TGTGCCAGCAGCCAGGGGGGCCAGGTGGGCTACGAGCAGTACTTC; CDR3 protein: CASSQGGQVGYEQYF
D gene: TRBD1; clone size: -; J gene: TRBJ2-7; V gene: TRBV20-1; CDR3 DNA: TGCAGTGCTACGGACAGGGCCTACGAGCAGTACTTC; CDR3 protein: CSATDRAYEQYF
D gene: TRBD1; clone size: few; J gene: TRBJ2-1; V gene: TRBV12-3/TRBV12-4; CDR3 DNA: TGTGCCAGCAGTTTGGGTCAGGGGGTTAGGAATGAGCAGTTCTTC; CDR3 protein: CASSLGQGVRNEQFF
D gene: -; clone size: -; J gene: TRBJ2-5; V gene: TRBV12-3/TRBV12-4; CDR3 DNA: TGTGCCAGCAGTGGCAGCGAGACCCAGTACTTC; CDR3 protein: CASSGSETQYF
D gene: -; clone size: -; J gene: TRBJ1-2; V gene: TRBV12-3/TRBV12-4; CDR3 DNA: TGTGCCAGCAGTTTTAGGACAGCTGCCTATGGCTACACCTTC; CDR3 protein: CASSFRTAAYGYTF
D gene: -; clone size: -; J gene: TRBJ1-3; V gene: TRBV4-2; CDR3 DNA: TGTGCCAGCAGCCAAGACCCAGGGGAAAATGCTGGAAACACCATATATTTT; CDR3 protein: CASSQDPGENAGNTIYF
D gene: -; clone size: -; J gene: TRBJ2-5; V gene: TRBV2; CDR3 DNA: TGTGCCAGCAGTGGCCGCCGGGACACTTTGGGGACCCAGTACTTC; CDR3 protein: CASSGRRDTLGTQYF
D gene: -; clone size: few; J gene: TRBJ2-5; V gene: TRBV20-1; CDR3 DNA: TGCAGTGCTTTCCCCCAGGAACTGGGGGAGACCCAGTACTTC; CDR3 protein: CSAFPQELGETQYF
D gene: -; clone size: -; J gene: TRBJ2-7; V gene: TRBV7-8; CDR3 DNA: TGTGCCAGCAGCTTGACTAATCTCGAGCAGTACTTC; CDR3 protein: CASSLTNLEQYF
D gene: -; clone size: -; J gene: TRBJ2-2; V gene: TRBV11-2; CDR3 DNA: TGTGCCAGCAGCTTATATGTGGACACCGGGGAGCTGTTTTTT; CDR3 protein: CASSLYVDTGELFF
D gene: -; clone size: -; J gene: TRBJ2-4; V gene: TRBV4-3; CDR3 DNA: TGCGCCAGCAGCCAACAACCCCTCTCGTCCTATGAGCAGTACTTC; CDR3 protein: CASSQQPLSSYEQYF
D gene: -; clone size: -; J gene: TRBJ1-4; V gene: TRBV7-9; CDR3 DNA: TGTGCCAGCAGCTTCCACATCGGTATGGCTAATGAAAAACTGTTTTTT; CDR3 protein: CASSFHIGMANEKLFF
D gene: -; clone size: few; J gene: TRBJ2-5; V gene: TRBV5-1; CDR3 DNA: TGCGCCAGCAGCTTGGTACAGGGCGATGAGACCCAGTACTTC; CDR3 protein: CASSLVQGDETQYF
D gene: -; clone size: few; J gene: TRBJ2-5; V gene: TRBV18; CDR3 DNA: TGTGCCAGCTCACCGGGACTGTCCTCAGAGACCCAGTACTTC; CDR3 protein: CASSPGLSSETQYF
D gene: -; clone size: once; J gene: TRBJ1-4; V gene: TRBV27; CDR3 DNA: TGTGCCAGCAGACAGGGAACTAATGAAAAACTGTTTTTT; CDR3 protein: CASRQGTNEKLFF
D gene: -; clone size: -; J gene: TRBJ1-2; V gene: TRBV7-9; CDR3 DNA: TGTGCCAGCAGCTTAAGCCCGGGGATTGGCTACACCTTC; CDR3 protein: CASSLSPGIGYTF
D gene: TRBD2; clone size: few; J gene: TRBJ2-5; V gene: TRBV9; CDR3 DNA: TGTGCCAGCAGCGGAGCGGGGGCGAGAGAGACCCAGTACTTC; CDR3 protein: CASSGAGARETQYF
D gene: -; clone size: once; J gene: TRBJ2-5; V gene: TRBV12-3/TRBV12-4; CDR3 DNA: TGTGCCAGCAGTTTACTGCCCAGCCAAGAGACCCAGTACTTC; CDR3 protein: CASSLLPSQETQYF
D gene: -; clone size: -; J gene: TRBJ1-2; V gene: TRBV6-2/TRBV6-3; CDR3 DNA: TGTGCCAGCAGTTACCATGATGGCTACACCTTC; CDR3 protein: CASSYHDGYTF
D gene: TRBD1; clone size: once; J gene: TRBJ1-1; V gene: TRBV3-1; CDR3 DNA: TGTGCCAGCAGCCATAAGACAGGGGCGAACACTGAAGCTTTCTTT; CDR3 protein: CASSHKTGANTEAFF
D gene: -; clone size: many; J gene: TRBJ2-7; V gene: TRBV6-1; CDR3 DNA: TGTGCCAGCAGATCCCAGGGATGGTCTGCCTACGAGCAGTACTTC; CDR3 protein: CASRSQGWSAYEQYF
D gene: -; clone size: -; J gene: TRBJ1-4; V gene: TRBV12-3/TRBV12-4; CDR3 DNA: TGTGCCAGCAGTCAAGACACAGGAAAACTGTTTTTT; CDR3 protein: CASSQDTGKLFF
D gene: TRBD2; clone size: -; J gene: TRBJ2-7; V gene: TRBV7-9; CDR3 DNA: TGTGCCAGCAGCTTAGTGACGGGACTAGCGGGGGTGAATGAGCAGTACTTC; CDR3 protein: CASSLVTGLAGVNEQYF
D gene: -; clone size: many; J gene: TRBJ2-3; V gene: TRBV6-2/TRBV6-3; CDR3 DNA: TGTGCCAGCAGTTACTTAGACTTCACAGATACGCAGTATTTT; CDR3 protein: CASSYLDFTDTQYF
D gene: -; clone size: -; J gene: TRBJ1-2; V gene: TRBV20-1; CDR3 DNA: TGCAGTGCCAAGGGGACCCCGGACAGTAACTATGGCTACACCTTC; CDR3 protein: CSAKGTPDSNYGYTF
D gene: TRBD2; clone size: few; J gene: TRBJ2-1; V gene: TRBV29-1; CDR3 DNA: TGCAGCGCCGGTGGAGCGGGGTCCTACAATGAGCAGTTCTTC; CDR3 protein: CSAGGAGSYNEQFF
D gene: -; clone size: few; J gene: TRBJ2-1; V gene: TRBV20-1; CDR3 DNA: TGCAGTGCAACCCCCGACGGCAATGAGCAGTTCTTC; CDR3 protein: CSATPDGNEQFF
D gene: -; clone size: few; J gene: TRBJ1-2; V gene: TRBV12-3/TRBV12-4; CDR3 DNA: TGTGCCAGCAGTCCAGACAGCTCCTATGGCTACACCTTC; CDR3 protein: CASSPDSSYGYTF
D gene: -; clone size: once; J gene: TRBJ2-1; V gene: TRBV6-5; CDR3 DNA: TGTGCCAGCAGCCCGACTCGAGGGGGGCTTTACAATGAGCAGTTCTTC; CDR3 protein: CASSPTRGGLYNEQFF
D gene: -; clone size: -; J gene: TRBJ2-3; V gene: TRBV3-1; CDR3 DNA: TGTGCCAGCAGCCCCCGGCTAGCCTCTAGCACAGATACGCAGTATTTT; CDR3 protein: CASSPRLASSTDTQYF
D gene: -; clone size: -; J gene: TRBJ2-1; V gene: TRBV12-3/TRBV12-4; CDR3 DNA: TGTGCCAGGAGTCCACCCCCAGGTTACTCCTACAATGAGCAGTTCTTC; CDR3 protein: CARSPPPGYSYNEQFF
D gene: TRBD1; clone size: few; J gene: TRBJ2-5; V gene: TRBV9; CDR3 DNA: TGTGCCAGCAGCACGGGACAGGGGGCCTTAAACCAAGAGACCCAGTACTTC; CDR3 protein: CASSTGQGALNQETQYF
D gene: TRBD2; clone size: few; J gene: TRBJ2-1; V gene: TRBV20-1; CDR3 DNA: TGCAGTGCTATGTCCCTATCCGGGGGGGCGAATGAGCAGTTCTTC; CDR3 protein: CSAMSLSGGANEQFF
D gene: -; clone size: few; J gene: TRBJ1-1; V gene: TRBV5-1; CDR3 DNA: TGCGCCAGCAGCTTTAATCGGAACACTGAAGCTTTCTTT; CDR3 protein: CASSFNRNTEAFF
D gene: -; clone size: -; J gene: TRBJ1-2; V gene: TRBV5-1; CDR3 DNA: TGCGCCAGCAGAAGGGACAATGGCTATGGCTACACCTTC; CDR3 protein: CASRRDNGYGYTF
D gene: -; clone size: few; J gene: TRBJ2-1; V gene: TRBV7-2; CDR3 DNA: TGTGCCAGCAGCTTAGGTACCGAAAATGAGCAGTTCTTC; CDR3 protein: CASSLGTENEQFF
D gene: TRBD2; clone size: few; J gene: TRBJ2-5; V gene: TRBV12-3/TRBV12-4; CDR3 DNA: TGTGCCAGCAGCAACCGGGGGGGCCTGGCTTCAGAGACCCAGTACTTC; CDR3 protein: CASSNRGGLASETQYF